Sequencing of this T cell receptor (beta chain) was carried out in a study of CD8 T cells in Susac syndrome. When the RNA was reverse transcribed, random hexamers were used with an input of about 0.45 to 1 ug. TCR beta CDR3 was amplified by immunoSEQ covering 54 Vbeta and 13 Jbeta. TCRdb analysed the immunoSEQ multiplex PCR reads with MiXCR anew, one entry per CDR3 protein. The sample consists of over 120,000 distinct CDR3 sequences, approximately 94% of them appearing once. Trimming stripped 4 bases from V and 5 bases from J, with 8 bases between. The CDR3 sequence is 12 residues long. Germline CDR1 is ENHRY and CDR2 is SYGVKD. Through negative isolation, CD4+ and CD8+ T cells were obtained, while TEMRA cells were enriched using FACS.

This chain links TRBV10-3 with TRBJ1-1; the D gene is possibly TRBD1 (6 bases). The source material was CD4+ T cells from PBMCs. The receptor was isolated from a human donor in good health. As DNA, the CDR3 is TGTGCCATCAGTGGCGGACAGACTGAAGCTTTCTTT. This gives the protein CAISGGQTEAFF.